These T cell receptor beta chains were read from a single sample in a study of T cell repertoires in cytomegalovirus infection. TCRdb fed the reads into MiXCR, producing one record per CDR3 protein. The profile shows under 150,000 distinct CDR3 sequences, 7% to 10% of them singletons. Sequences were obtained from PBMCs. Receptors originate from a human donor in good health (CMV status not recorded). Some clones in this sample may be carry-over from other donors' samples. CDR3s include the opening cysteine and the closing phenylalanine or tryptophan. The D gene is left open where the match is weak. Clone size is shown for a subset of rows, as once, few, many or a class of expanded clone.

clone size,J gene,D gene,V gene,CDR3 protein,CDR3 DNA
few,TRBJ1-5,.,TRBV27,CASSTGNNQPQHF,TGTGCCAGCAGTACAGGGAACAATCAGCCCCAGCATTTT
many,TRBJ2-3,.,TRBV7-8,CASSLRQGSTDTQYF,TGTGCCAGCAGCTTAAGGCAGGGGAGCACAGATACGCAGTATTTT
.,TRBJ2-1,TRBD2,TRBV3-1,CASSQVLTSGGEQFF,TGTGCCAGCAGCCAAGTACTGACTAGCGGGGGTGAGCAGTTCTTC
many,TRBJ1-2,TRBD1,TRBV5-5,CASSLTGDYGYTF,TGTGCCAGCAGCCTTACAGGGGACTATGGCTACACCTTC
.,TRBJ2-7,.,TRBV2,CASSEYPGSYEQYF,TGTGCCAGCAGTGAGTACCCAGGGTCCTACGAGCAGTACTTC
many,TRBJ2-1,.,TRBV2,CASSQGEQFF,TGTGCCAGCAGTCAGGGGGAGCAGTTCTTC
once,TRBJ1-3,.,TRBV12-3/TRBV12-4,CASSLVAGGNTIYF,TGTGCCAGCAGTTTAGTGGCAGGGGGAAACACCATATATTTT
many,TRBJ1-2,.,TRBV29-1,CSVEGSRVSNYGYTF,TGCAGCGTTGAAGGGTCGCGGGTATCTAACTATGGCTACACCTTC
few,TRBJ1-5,.,TRBV19,CASDEAGPRRPQHF,TGTGCCAGTGACGAGGCAGGTCCCCGGCGGCCCCAGCATTTT
many,TRBJ1-5,.,TRBV29-1,CSVAQGSNQPQHF,TGCAGCGTAGCACAGGGAAGCAATCAGCCCCAGCATTTT
many,TRBJ1-5,.,TRBV7-2,CASSLVAGFSNQPQHF,TGTGCCAGCAGCTTAGTTGCAGGGTTTAGCAATCAGCCCCAGCATTTT
many,TRBJ2-3,TRBD2,TRBV5-1,CASSAQLAATDTQYF,TGCGCCAGCAGCGCCCAACTAGCGGCCACAGATACGCAGTATTTT
many,TRBJ1-2,.,TRBV6-2/TRBV6-3,CASSTPDRNYGYTF,TGTGCCAGCAGTACCCCAGACAGAAACTATGGCTACACCTTC
.,TRBJ1-1,TRBD1,TRBV29-1,CSVDWTGNTEAFF,TGCAGCGTTGACTGGACAGGCAACACTGAAGCTTTCTTT
many,TRBJ1-2,.,TRBV2,CASSEGQNYGYTF,TGTGCCAGCAGTGAAGGCCAGAACTATGGCTACACCTTC
many,TRBJ2-2,TRBD1,TRBV12-3/TRBV12-4,CASSLATGQVYTGELFF,TGTGCCAGCAGTTTAGCGACGGGACAGGTGTACACCGGGGAGCTGTTTTTT
few,TRBJ2-4,TRBD2,TRBV19,CASSAGLAGGRENIQYF,TGTGCCAGTAGCGCGGGACTAGCGGGGGGACGCGAAAACATTCAGTACTTC
.,TRBJ2-1,.,TRBV14,CASSQVRGNEQFF,TGTGCCAGCAGCCAAGTCCGCGGGAATGAGCAGTTCTTC
many,TRBJ2-1,.,TRBV28,CASTPPAVSGNGEQFF,TGTGCCAGCACCCCTCCCGCCGTTTCGGGTAACGGTGAGCAGTTCTTC
.,TRBJ1-4,.,TRBV20-1,CSPRSGANEKLFF,TGCAGTCCAAGATCAGGGGCTAATGAAAAACTGTTTTTT
many,TRBJ2-5,TRBD2,TRBV28,CASRRTSGGLQTQYF,TGTGCCAGCAGGCGGACTAGCGGGGGGCTACAGACCCAGTACTTC
few,TRBJ2-1,TRBD2,TRBV20-1,CSAKSPWTSLEQFF,TGCAGTGCTAAAAGTCCATGGACTAGCTTAGAGCAGTTCTTC
few,TRBJ2-7,TRBD1,TRBV29-1,CSVEEWRQGQGYEQYF,TGCAGCGTTGAAGAATGGAGACAGGGTCAGGGATACGAGCAGTACTTC
many,TRBJ1-1,TRBD1,TRBV11-2,CASRQTGGGTEAFF,TGTGCCAGCAGGCAAACAGGGGGCGGCACTGAAGCTTTCTTT
.,TRBJ2-7,.,TRBV6-5,CASSINRVEQYF,TGTGCCAGCAGTATTAACAGGGTCGAGCAGTACTTC
few,TRBJ2-1,TRBD1,TRBV7-9,CASSTRDRGEGAQFF,TGTGCCAGCAGCACACGGGACAGGGGAGAAGGAGCGCAGTTCTTC
many,TRBJ1-1,.,TRBV6-2/TRBV6-3,CASSYVIGTEAFF,TGTGCCAGCAGTTACGTTATAGGGACTGAAGCTTTCTTT
many,TRBJ2-7,.,TRBV5-6,CASSHFEEYEQYF,TGTGCCAGCAGCCATTTCGAAGAATACGAGCAGTACTTC
few,TRBJ2-5,.,TRBV2,CASNQETQYF,TGTGCCAGCAACCAAGAGACCCAGTACTTC
many,TRBJ1-2,.,TRBV28,CASSLWDYGYTF,TGTGCCAGCAGTTTATGGGATTATGGCTACACCTTC
many,TRBJ2-7,TRBD1,TRBV27,CASSLQGNLYEQYF,TGTGCCAGCAGTCTACAGGGGAATCTCTACGAGCAGTACTTC
many,TRBJ2-2,TRBD1,TRBV7-2,CASSPGTGGVYTGELFF,TGTGCCAGCAGCCCCGGGACAGGGGGGGTGTACACCGGGGAGCTGTTTTTT
many,TRBJ1-2,.,TRBV10-3,CAISPSRDNYGYTF,TGTGCCATCAGTCCGAGTAGGGATAACTATGGCTACACCTTC
.,TRBJ2-2,TRBD2,TRBV2,CASSLGLTTGELFF,TGTGCCAGCAGTCTGGGACTAACGACCGGGGAGCTGTTTTTT
many,TRBJ1-2,TRBD1,TRBV28,CASSSGGAPYGYTF,TGTGCCAGCAGTTCAGGGGGCGCTCCCTATGGCTACACCTTC
.,TRBJ2-3,.,TRBV24-1,CATSDLNRGRGNRTQYF,TGTGCCACCAGTGATTTAAATCGGGGGAGGGGGAATCGGACCCAGTATTTT
few,TRBJ1-5,.,TRBV7-6,CASSEGLGQPQHF,TGTGCCAGCAGCGAGGGGCTAGGTCAGCCCCAGCATTTT
many,TRBJ1-2,TRBD1,TRBV2,CASRRYGTDYGYTF,TGTGCCAGCCGGCGTTACGGGACAGATTATGGCTACACCTTC
many,TRBJ2-7,TRBD1,TRBV29-1,CSVVLTGTGGTEQYF,TGCAGCGTCGTTCTGACCGGGACAGGGGGTACGGAGCAGTACTTC
few,TRBJ1-1,.,TRBV4-1,CASSQGARDEAFF,TGCGCCAGCAGCCAAGGGGCCAGGGACGAAGCTTTCTTT
few,TRBJ1-2,.,TRBV5-4,CASSPAATVIYGYTF,TGTGCCAGCAGCCCGGCCGCGACAGTGATCTATGGCTACACCTTC
.,TRBJ2-3,TRBD2,TRBV5-1,CASSSTAGGRGDTQYF,TGCGCCAGCAGCTCAACAGCGGGGGGGCGTGGAGATACGCAGTATTTT
few,TRBJ2-1,TRBD2,TRBV29-1,CSVDGLAGAPGSYNEQFF,TGCAGCGTTGACGGACTAGCGGGGGCCCCCGGCTCCTACAATGAGCAGTTCTTC
many,TRBJ2-4,.,TRBV6-2/TRBV6-3,CASSYWSEGLGAKNIQYF,TGTGCCAGCAGTTACTGGTCCGAGGGGCTTGGAGCCAAAAACATTCAGTACTTC
many,TRBJ1-1,TRBD1,TRBV2,CASSLGQGTAEAFF,TGTGCCAGCAGTTTGGGACAGGGAACTGCTGAAGCTTTCTTT
.,TRBJ2-3,TRBD1,TRBV12-3/TRBV12-4,CASRQDRGLSTDTQYF,TGTGCCAGCAGGCAGGACAGGGGATTAAGTACAGATACGCAGTATTTT